The T cell receptor (beta chain) described here comes from a study of T cells in Graves' hyperthyroidism and ophthalmopathy. Across the whole study: Prior to any treatment, at the point of initial diagnosis, peripheral blood was collected.

This clonotype was observed many times. V dropped 6 bases and J dropped 8; count of bases not matched to a gene: 6. The CDR3 loop spans 12 amino acids. Germline V gene lookup returns CDR1 MNHNS and CDR2 SASEGT. Amplification targeted TCR beta CDR3 regions from RNA transcripts. During a first-round RT-PCR of the TCR CDR3, the HTBI primer set was used. One entry per CDR3 protein results from TCRdb running MiXCR on the multiplex PCR reads. The table shows around 300,000 distinct CDR3 sequences, with roughly 13% occurring only once. This TCR was recovered from a woman aged 40 to 50 with Graves' hyperthyroidism. What was sequenced was blood. The genes are TRBV6-1 and TRBJ2-7; 8 nucleotides match TRBD2. The CDR3, as DNA: TGTGCCAGCAGGGGAACTAGCGGACAGCAGTACTTC. The encoded protein is CASRGTSGQQYF.